This entry lists 22 T cell receptor beta chains sequenced from one sample in a study of T-cell reconstitution after alpha-beta-depleted transplantation in children. Unique molecular identifiers were incorporated when the TCRbeta library was constructed. TCRdb processed the PCR reads anew with MiXCR; each CDR3 protein has one entry. This sample carries hundreds of thousands of distinct CDR3 sequences, roughly a tenth of them seen once, and the ten largest clones take 7% to 9.5%. Sequenced here: PBMCs, sampled before TCRalphabeta/CD19-depleted stem cell transplant. These receptors originate from a boy less than two years old with acute myeloid leukemia, due to receive a stem cell transplant.

As regards this clonotype: One end of the junction varies from germline; a read error may be responsible. The chain is built from TRBV7-2 and TRBJ1-5, with 8 bases identical to TRBD1. The CDR3 runs to 13 residues. The V gene's germline CDR1 is SGHTA and CDR2 FQGNSA. CDR3 loop: CASSLTGDQLQHF. Written as DNA, the CDR3 is TGTGCCAGCAGCTTGACAGGGGATCAGCTCCAGCATTTT. The full variable domain, in which reference TRBV7-2 and TRBJ1-5 provide the parts outside the CDR3, is GAGVSQSPSNKVTEKGKDVELRCDPISGHTALYWYRQSLGQGLEFLIYFQGNSAPDKSGLPSDRFSAERTGGSVSTLTIQRTQQEDSAVYLCASSLTGDQLQHFGDGTRLSIL.

A few counts support this clonotype. The rearrangement joins TRBV20-1 to TRBJ1-2, with TRBD1 matching over 7 bases. Trimming at V came to 5 bases and at J to 4 bases, leaving 10 bases not matched to a gene. This CDR3 region has 14 residues. Per germline, CDR1 DFQATT and CDR2 SNEGSKA (reference sequence). The DNA for the CDR3 is TGCAGTGCTGGACCGACAGGGCGGATCTATGGCTACACCTTC. Its protein is CSAGPTGRIYGYTF.

The rearrangement joins TRBV11-2 to TRBJ2-3; 10 nucleotides match TRBD2. V shed 2 bases, J shed 4 bases, and the junction held 3 bases outside the gene matches. The CDR3 is 15 amino acids. The germline V gene encodes CDR1 SGHAT and CDR2 FQNNGV. CDR3 coding DNA: TGTGCCAGCAGCTTAAGCGGGGGGGGAGCAGATACGCAGTATTTT. This gives the protein CASSLSGGGADTQYF.

This clonotype was observed a handful of times. This chain uses TRBV27 with TRBJ2-4, with D maybe TRBD2 (7 bases). The CDR3 loop spans 14 amino acids. Trimming cost V 6 bases and J 3 bases, with 12 bases left between them. Germline V gene data show CDR1 as MNHEY and CDR2 as SMNVEV (reference sequence). CDR3 sequence reads: CASRGRGGKNIQYF. The CDR3 DNA reads as TGTGCCAGCAGGGGAAGGGGGGGCAAAAACATTCAGTACTTC.

The chain links TRBV19 to TRBJ2-5; TRBD2 agrees at 15 bases. The junction had 10 bases not matched to a gene; V was cut back by 6 bases and J by 5 bases. The CDR3 extends over 17 amino acids. CDR1 and CDR2 (germline): LNHDA, SQIVND (reference sequence). The CDR3 bases are TGTGCCAGTAGCCCTCCGGGACTAGCGGGAGGAGGGGAGACCCAGTACTTC. Translated, it gives CASSPPGLAGGGETQYF.

V gene TRBV15 combines with J gene TRBJ2-1; possible D gene TRBD2, 7 bases. Deletions cut 5 bases from V and 9 bases from J, with 20 bases between. Germline V gene data show CDR1 as LNHNV and CDR2 as YYDKDF (reference sequence). The CDR3 consists of 15 residues. The CDR3: CATSALAEKGGEQFF. CDR3 coding DNA: TGTGCCACCAGCGCCCTAGCGGAAAAGGGGGGTGAGCAGTTCTTC.

This clonotype was detected ten times or more. The chain links TRBV29-1 to TRBJ2-6; unclear D gene. Trimming cost V 1 base and J 0 bases, with 10 bases left between them. CDR3 length equals 16 residues. The germline gives CDR1 SQVTM, CDR2 ANQGSEA. The CDR3 coding sequence is TGCAGCGTTGAAGTGCACGGGTTCTCTGGGGCCAACGTCCTGACTTTC. It specifies CSVEVHGFSGANVLTF.

This clonotype was found many times. The chain uses TRBV10-2 and TRBJ2-5, with TRBD1 as a possible D gene (6 bases). V was shortened by 6 bases and J by 5 bases, with 13 bases between the two germline ends. This CDR3 spans 13 amino acids. CDR1 is WSHSY, CDR2 SAAADI, per germline. CDR3 region: CASSHRARETQYF. CDR3 in DNA: TGCGCCAGCAGCCACAGGGCCCGGGAGACCCAGTACTTC.

For this clonotype: An end of the junction does not agree with germline; a read error may underlie this. The rearrangement links TRBV6-5 to TRBJ1-1; 11 bases are a match to TRBD1. Germline CDR1 and CDR2: MNHEY and SVGAGI. The CDR3 consists of 15 residues. CDR3 bases: TGTGCCAGCAGTTACTCAGGGACAGGGGGTACTGAAGCTGTCTTT. Encoded protein: CASSYSGTGGTEAVF.

This clonotype was detected many times. The rearrangement links TRBV4-3 to TRBJ2-3; 8 positions agree with TRBD2. J was trimmed by 2 bases and V by 0 bases; bases with no gene match: 4. The CDR3 length is 16 residues. From germline, CDR1 is LGHNA and CDR2 YSLEER. CDR3 protein: CASSQDLAGYTDTQYF. In DNA, the CDR3 is TGCGCCAGCAGCCAAGATCTAGCGGGTTACACAGATACGCAGTATTTT.

This clonotype has ten or more counts. This chain joins TRBV28 and TRBJ2-3; 7 bases map to TRBD1. This CDR3 contains 17 residues. The germline V gene has CDR1 MDHEN and CDR2 SYDVKM. V trimming: 0 bases; J trimming: 2 bases; junction bases outside the gene matches: 8. CDR3 loop: CASSLWSWDSFTDTQYF. DNA for the CDR3: TGTGCCAGCAGTTTATGGTCCTGGGACAGCTTCACAGATACGCAGTATTTT.

This clonotype was recorded many times. The gene calls are TRBV15 and TRBJ2-3; a possible D gene is TRBD1 (5 bases). Trimming left V 1 base short and J 2 bases short, with 13 bases between. In germline, CDR1 is LNHNV, CDR2 YYDKDF (reference sequence). The CDR3 consists of 16 residues. The DNA for the CDR3 is TGTGCCACCAGCAGAGTAAGGCAGGGCCTCACAGATACGCAGTATTTT. The encoded protein is CATSRVRQGLTDTQYF.

This clonotype was observed at least ten times. The chain has TRBV7-2 and TRBJ1-6, with 10 bases aligning to TRBD1. The germline V gene encodes CDR1 SGHTA and CDR2 FQGNSA. V gave up 1 base and J gave up 9 bases; unmatched junction bases: 3. This CDR3 spans 15 amino acids. The CDR3 DNA reads as TGTGCCAGCAGCTTAGAGACAGGGGGCTCTTCACCCCTCCACTTT. It translates to CASSLETGGSSPLHF.

For this clonotype: One end of the junction varies from germline; a read error may be responsible. The V gene is TRBV12-3 or TRBV12-4, the J gene TRBJ2-2, with D perhaps TRBD2 (5 bases). The CDR3 length is 13 residues. This chain's CDR3 is CASSLGVTGEPFF. The CDR3 DNA sequence: TGTGCCAGCAGTTTAGGTGTAACCGGGGAGCCGTTTTTT.

This clonotype was seen ten or more times. The chain employs TRBV9 and TRBJ2-3; D unclear. CDR3 length: 14 amino acids. V dropped 4 bases and J dropped 2 bases, with 11 bases sitting between them. Germline lookup yields CDR1 SGDLS and CDR2 YYNGEE. CDR3 DNA: TGTGCCAGCAGCTCCCACAGATACACAGATACGCAGTATTTT. Translation: CASSSHRYTDTQYF.

Ten or more counts support this clonotype. The chain is built from TRBV5-1 and TRBJ2-2, with D tentatively TRBD1 (6 bases). Deletions cut 5 bases from V and 3 bases from J, with 11 bases between. Germline V gene lookup returns CDR1 SGHRS and CDR2 YFSETQ. This CDR3 comprises 14 residues. CDR3 in amino acids: CASRRSGDTGELFF. The CDR3 DNA is TGCGCCAGCAGAAGGTCAGGGGACACCGGGGAGCTGTTTTTT. The variable domain in full, with the rest retrieved from reference TRBV5-1 and TRBJ2-2, is KAGVTQTPRYLIKTRGQQVTLSCSPISGHRSVSWYQQTPGQGLQFLFEYFSETQRNKGNFPGRFSGRQFSNSRSEMNVSTLELGDSALYLCASRRSGDTGELFFGEGSRLTVL.

This clonotype has ten or more counts. The rearrangement uses TRBV25-1 and TRBJ1-1; D gene unclear. CDR3 size: 13 residues. Germline V CDR1 and CDR2: MGHDK, SYGVNS. V lost 7 bases, J lost 2 bases, and 11 bases lay in between. The chain's CDR3 is CASKPGGNTEAFF. Written as DNA, the CDR3 is TGTGCCAGCAAACCGGGAGGTAACACTGAAGCTTTCTTT.

The rearrangement links TRBV20-1 to TRBJ2-3; TRBD2 aligns across 8 bases. Trimming cost V 3 bases and J 3 bases; bases outside gene matches: 5. This CDR3 has 14 residues. Germline lookup yields CDR1 DFQATT and CDR2 SNEGSKA (reference sequence). The CDR3 DNA reads TGCAGTGCTAGGGCGGCGGGAGGTACAGATACGCAGTATTTT. Its protein is CSARAAGGTDTQYF.

This clonotype was found many times. The chain links TRBV6-1 to TRBJ2-5, with D unclear. Germline CDR1 reads MNHNS; CDR2 reads SASEGT. V lost 5 bases and J lost 2, with 15 bases in between. The CDR3 has 15 amino acids. Here the CDR3 DNA reads TGTGCCAGCAGTCAACTTCGACCAGCTCAAGAGACCCAGTACTTC. Protein: CASSQLRPAQETQYF.

The sample holds many counts of this clonotype. V gene TRBV5-1 combines with J gene TRBJ1-2; 7 nucleotides match TRBD1. The CDR3 runs 12 residues. V shed 4 bases and J 6 bases; nucleotides not matched to a gene: 3. The V gene's germline CDR1 is SGHRS and CDR2 YFSETQ. CDR3 coding DNA: TGCGCCAGCAGCACGGGACAGAATGGCTACACCTTC. It translates to CASSTGQNGYTF.

In this sample, this clonotype turned up many times. This rearrangement joins TRBV2 to TRBJ1-5, with 7 positions matching TRBD1. CDR1 SNHLY and CDR2 FYNNEI come from the germline V gene. CDR3 length equals 14 residues. V gave up 5 bases and J gave up 5 bases; unmatched junction bases: 6. Written as DNA, the CDR3 is TGTGCCAGCAGTCCCGACAGGGAATATCAGCCCCAGCATTTT. This codes for CASSPDREYQPQHF.

This clonotype was recorded at least ten times. V and J are TRBV11-3 and TRBJ2-1; 8 nucleotides agree with TRBD1. Germline V gives CDR1 SGHNT, CDR2 YENEEA. With 0 bases clipped from V and 10 bases from J, the junction kept 11 bases outside the gene matches. There are 16 residues in the CDR3. CDR3 in amino acids: CASSLDWGTGGQEQFF. CDR3 nucleotides: TGTGCCAGCAGCTTAGATTGGGGGACAGGCGGGCAGGAGCAGTTCTTC.